This T cell receptor (beta chain) derives from a study of T cell responses to AZD1222 COVID-19 vaccine. The table came from immunoSEQ multiplex PCR; TCRdb's copy has only in-frame clones and leaves some out. This table holds about 100,000 clones, 70% to 90% found once. Study outcomes and limitations: Baseline seropositivity occurred in only a handful of AZD1222 recipients. Donors in the cohort were predominantly white British and more often female, and clonal diversity was possibly underestimated. Increased Spike-specific TCR breadth and depth were observed after two AZD1222 doses. CD4 TCRs covered the whole spike, strongest at regions 160-218 and 743-854.

The CDR3 covers 17 residues. V lost 0 bases and J lost 6; bases outside the gene matches: 12. CDR1 and CDR2 (germline): SEHNR, FQNEAQ (reference sequence). As regards this clone: Its antigen is as yet unknown.

The sample in question was peripheral blood, obtained on day 0 of AZD1222 vaccination. This TCR came from an adult in good health. V is TRBV7-9 and J is TRBJ1-1; the match to TRBD1 covers 8 bases. Here the CDR3 DNA reads TGTGCCAGCAGCTTAGCTGTTGGGCAGGGGGCAGGGTCTGAAGCTTTCTTT. This codes for CASSLAVGQGAGSEAFF.